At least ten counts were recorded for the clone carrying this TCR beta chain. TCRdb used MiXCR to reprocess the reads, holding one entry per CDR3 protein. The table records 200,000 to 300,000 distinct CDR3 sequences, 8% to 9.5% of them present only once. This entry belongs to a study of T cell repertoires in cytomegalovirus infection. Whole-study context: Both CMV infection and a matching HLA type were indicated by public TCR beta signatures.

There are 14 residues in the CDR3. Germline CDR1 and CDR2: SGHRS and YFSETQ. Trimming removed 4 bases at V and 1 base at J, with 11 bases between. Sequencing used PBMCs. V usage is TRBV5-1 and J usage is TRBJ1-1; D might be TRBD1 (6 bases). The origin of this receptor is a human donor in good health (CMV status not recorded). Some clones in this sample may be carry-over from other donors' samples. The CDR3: CASSGGHSNTEAFF. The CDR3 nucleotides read TGCGCCAGCAGCGGGGGACATTCGAACACTGAAGCTTTCTTT.